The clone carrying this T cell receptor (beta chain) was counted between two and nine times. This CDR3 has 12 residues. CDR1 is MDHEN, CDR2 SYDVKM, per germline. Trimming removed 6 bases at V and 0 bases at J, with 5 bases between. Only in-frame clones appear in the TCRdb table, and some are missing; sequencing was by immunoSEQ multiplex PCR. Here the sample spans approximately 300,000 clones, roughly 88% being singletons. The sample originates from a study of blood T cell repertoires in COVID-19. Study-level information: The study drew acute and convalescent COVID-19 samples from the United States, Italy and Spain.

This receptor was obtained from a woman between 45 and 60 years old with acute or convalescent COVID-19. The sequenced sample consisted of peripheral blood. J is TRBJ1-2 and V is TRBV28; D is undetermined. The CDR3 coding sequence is TGTGCCAGCAGCTCCCCTAACTATGGCTACACCTTC. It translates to CASSSPNYGYTF.